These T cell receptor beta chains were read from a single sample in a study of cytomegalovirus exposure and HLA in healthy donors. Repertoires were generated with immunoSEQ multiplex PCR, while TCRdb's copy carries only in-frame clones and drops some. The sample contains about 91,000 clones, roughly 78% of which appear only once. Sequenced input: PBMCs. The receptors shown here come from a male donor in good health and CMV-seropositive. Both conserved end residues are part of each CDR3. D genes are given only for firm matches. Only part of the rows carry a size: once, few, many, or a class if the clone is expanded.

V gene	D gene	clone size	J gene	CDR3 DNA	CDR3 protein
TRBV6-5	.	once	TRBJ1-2	TGTGCCAGCAGTTACGGGCTTACCAGCGGAGGCCGCTACACCTTC	CASSYGLTSGGRYTF
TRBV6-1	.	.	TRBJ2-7	TGTGCCAGCAGTGAAAGAAAGGCCCAGGTACGCGACGAGCAGTACTTC	CASSERKAQVRDEQYF
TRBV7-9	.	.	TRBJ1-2	TGTGCCAGCAGCTTGGGCCAGGGTCCTAACTATGGCTACACCTTC	CASSLGQGPNYGYTF
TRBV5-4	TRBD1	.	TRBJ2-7	TGTGCCATGGAGGGACAGGGGGCGTACGAGCAGTACTTC	CAMEGQGAYEQYF
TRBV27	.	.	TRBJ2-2	TGTGCCAGCAGTTTATCGGGACTTCTGTCGAGGGAGCTGTTTTTT	CASSLSGLLSRELFF
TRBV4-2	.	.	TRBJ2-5	TGTGCCAGCAGCCCCTTGGGGGAGGAAGAGACCCAGTACTTC	CASSPLGEEETQYF
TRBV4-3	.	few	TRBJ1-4	TGCGCCAGCAGCAAAACAGCAACGATAACTAATGAAAAACTGTTTTTT	CASSKTATITNEKLFF
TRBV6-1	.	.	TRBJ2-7	TGTGCCAGCTTGACTAAACTGGGCTACGAGCAGTACTTC	CASLTKLGYEQYF
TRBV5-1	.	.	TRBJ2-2	TGCGCCAGCAGCTTAGGACCGACAGTCAACACCGGGGAGCTGTTTTTT	CASSLGPTVNTGELFF
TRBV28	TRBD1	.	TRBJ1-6	TGTGCCAGCAGGTCCCCCAGGGGGACTAATTCACCCCTCCACTTT	CASRSPRGTNSPLHF
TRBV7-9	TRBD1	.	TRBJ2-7	TGTGCCAGCAGCTCCAGGGACAGCGCTACGGGGTTGGGGTACTTC	CASSSRDSATGLGYF
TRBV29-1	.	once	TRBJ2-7	TGCAGCGTTGAAGGTCCGGGATACGAGCAGTACTTC	CSVEGPGYEQYF
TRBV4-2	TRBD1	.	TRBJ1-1	TGTGCCAGCAGCCTTCATCAGACAGGGGGCACTGAAGCTTTCTTT	CASSLHQTGGTEAFF
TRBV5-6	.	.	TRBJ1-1	TGTGCCAGCAGCTTGACAGGGAGGAACACTGAAGCTTTCTTT	CASSLTGRNTEAFF
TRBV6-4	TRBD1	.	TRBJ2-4	TGTGCCAGCAGTGCCTCCGGACAGGGTGGGGACATTCAGTACTTC	CASSASGQGGDIQYF
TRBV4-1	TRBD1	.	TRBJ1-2	TGCGCCAGCAGCCAGCCCCCCCGACAGGGCCCCAACTATGGCTACACCTTC	CASSQPPRQGPNYGYTF
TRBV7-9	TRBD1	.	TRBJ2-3	TGTGCCAGCAGCTTTGGACAGGGACCCACAGATACGCAGTATTTT	CASSFGQGPTDTQYF
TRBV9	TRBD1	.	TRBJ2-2	TGTGCCAGCAGCGTGGACAGGGTCCTGATAAACACCGGGGAGCTGTTTTTT	CASSVDRVLINTGELFF
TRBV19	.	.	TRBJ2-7	TGTGCCAGTAGCCGACACCTAAGCTCCTACGAGCAGTACTTC	CASSRHLSSYEQYF
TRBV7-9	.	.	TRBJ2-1	TGTTCCAGCAGCCCTAGTTACAATGAGCAGTTCTTC	CSSSPSYNEQFF
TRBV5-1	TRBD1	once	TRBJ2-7	TGCGCCAGCAGCTCCGGGACAGAGACCTACGAGCAGTACTTC	CASSSGTETYEQYF
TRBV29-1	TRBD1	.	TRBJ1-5	TGCAGCGTTGGGGACAGGGGGAATCAGCCCCAGCATTTT	CSVGDRGNQPQHF
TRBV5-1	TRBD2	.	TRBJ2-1	TGCGCCAGCAGCGCCCACGGGGGGTACAACAATGAGCAGTTCTTC	CASSAHGGYNNEQFF
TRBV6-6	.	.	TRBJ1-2	TGTGCCAGCAGCCCCGGGGGGAACTATGGCTACACCTTC	CASSPGGNYGYTF
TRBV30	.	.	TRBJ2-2	TGTGCCTGGACAGTGAACACCGGGGAGCTGTTTTTT	CAWTVNTGELFF
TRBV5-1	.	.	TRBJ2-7	TGCGCCAGCAGCTTGGGTGGGGACAAAAGCAGGTACGAGCAGTACTTC	CASSLGGDKSRYEQYF
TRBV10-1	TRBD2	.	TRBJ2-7	TGCGCCAGCAGTACTAGCGGGGGCAGCGAGCAGTACTTC	CASSTSGGSEQYF